This T cell receptor beta chain was observed in a study of metastatic and nonmetastatic thyroid tumors (dated by TCRdb to the early 2020s). Concerning the study at large: For patients with malignant and with benign thyroid disease, the researchers compared repertoires between peripheral blood samples and tumor or nodule tissue samples.

The library was made by PCR. Instrument on record: Illumina HiSeq 4000. High-throughput sequencing was used to profile the TCR beta-chain CDR3 region of each patient. In the original analysis: CDR3 differences across clinicopathological groups were used to build a classifier for discriminating distant-metastatic papillary thyroid cancer patients. The Shannon index was used to assess repertoire diversity, and the Morisita-Horn index was used to assess tumor-blood repertoire similarity. TCRdb reprocessed the public reads (quality trimming at Q25 with fastp, clone calling with MiXCR) and kept in-frame beta chains. The V and J calls come from TCRdb's annotation, not from the publication. The sample yields 25,000 to 35,000 clones; under 20% were counted once. 4.7% of the sample rests with the top ten. For CDR1 and CDR2, the germline V gene lists MNHEY and SVGEGT. The CDR3 has 15 amino acids, counting the end cysteine and phenylalanine. Only CDR3 DNA remains: 45 bases, in frame from the first base. Germline trimming amounts to 5 bases on V and 8 bases on J, with 7 as the count of junction bases outside the gene matches.

Before undergoing thyroid surgery, none of the patients had been given any kind of treatment. Patient clinical samples collected from about 2012 to 2019 were retrospectively analysed using T-cell receptor beta sequencing. The full study reports these points: In both blood and tumor samples, malignant tumors were reported to have significantly higher TCR beta diversity than benign nodules.

This clone was seen ten or more times. There is no known antigen for this receptor. The sample holds no much larger clone one base away, and base qualities are not on file. The sample has other DNA sequences that encode this CDR3 too. What was sequenced was blood. This sequence originates from a female donor with papillary thyroid cancer or a benign thyroid nodule (not recorded which). Some clones in this sample may be carry-over from other donors' samples. The rearrangement joined TRBV6-2 or TRBV6-3 to TRBJ1-6; TRBD1 lines up with 9 middle nucleotides. The CDR3 protein sequence reads: CASSNRGRLDSPLHF. The DNA sequence reads TGTGCCAGCAGTAACAGGGGGCGGTTGGATTCACCCCTCCACTTT.